The sequence of this T cell receptor beta chain was determined in a study of cytomegalovirus exposure and HLA in healthy donors. The study ran its PCR with 60 Vbeta and 13 Jbeta primers. Produced via immunoSEQ multiplex PCR; TCRdb's table is partial and in-frame only. The sample contains approximately 37,000 clones, approximately 86% of which appear only once. Germline assignment: CDR1 DFQATT and CDR2 SNEGSKA (reference sequence). This CDR3 has 11 residues. V was clipped by 6 bases and J by 6 bases, with 9 bases between them. This clone was observed a handful of times. This TCR was sampled from a woman aged 18-29 years in good health and CMV-seropositive. The sample was PBMCs. This chain uses TRBV20-1 with TRBJ1-5; the D is unclear. The CDR3 region is CSASRGQPQHF. CDR3 coding DNA: TGCAGTGCGAGTCGAGGTCAGCCCCAGCATTTT.